This section outlines one T cell receptor beta chain sequence together with its context. The data originate from a study of cytomegalovirus exposure and HLA in healthy donors. Primers: 60 Vbeta forward and 13 Jbeta reverse. Repertoires were generated with immunoSEQ multiplex PCR, while TCRdb's copy carries only in-frame clones and drops some. The table records 150,000 to 200,000 clones, approximately 71% of them present only once. CDR3 length equals 13 residues. The germline V gene has CDR1 GTSNPN and CDR2 SVGIG (reference sequence). V gave up 5 bases and J gave up 10 bases, with 15 bases separating them.

This TCR was sampled from a girl aged 10 to 17 in good health and CMV-seronegative. The material sequenced was PBMCs. The rearrangement uses TRBV30 and TRBJ1-6, with D tentatively TRBD1 (6 bases). CDR3: CAWGPRGFSPLHF. In nucleotides, the CDR3 is TGTGCCTGGGGGCCCAGGGGTTTCTCACCCCTCCACTTT.